This T cell receptor (beta chain) emerged from a study of OX40 agonist ivuxolimab in advanced cancers. As for the study in general: Three patients had partial responses: one hepatocellular carcinoma, two cutaneous melanoma.

Germline V gene sequence: CDR1 MNHEY, CDR2 SMNVEV (reference sequence). This CDR3 region has 15 residues. Trimming shortened V by 6 bases and J by 0 bases, and 9 bases separated the two germline ends. Blood got drawn at baseline, again on cycle 4 day 1, and then on cycle 7 day 1. Using immunoSEQ multiplex PCR, the repertoire was profiled, and TCRdb retains in-frame clones only, with some absent. The repertoire holds some 100,000 clones, with 84% as singletons. Here the sequenced sample was CD4+ or CD8+ T cells sorted from blood, taken in a trial of the OX40 agonist ivuxolimab. This TCR derives from an adult with an advanced solid tumor such as melanoma, head and neck, liver or kidney cancer. The rearrangement joins TRBV27 to TRBJ1-6; D remains unclear. CDR3 in DNA: TGTGCCAGCAGCCACCGGCGCTCCTATAATTCACCCCTCCACTTT. Its translation is CASSHRRSYNSPLHF.